The clone carrying this T cell receptor beta chain was seen a single time. Its antigen is currently unknown. Assay: immunoSEQ multiplex PCR; the TCRdb copy retains only in-frame clones and omits some. The top ten clones hold 4% to 6% of a sample with about 110,000 clones, about 87% of them seen once. Trimming cost V 5 bases and J 9 bases; bases outside gene matches: 5. This CDR3 contains 12 residues. Germline V gene data show CDR1 as SEHNR and CDR2 as FQNEAQ (reference sequence). The data belong to a study of T cell responses to AZD1222 COVID-19 vaccine. Study conclusions and caveats: Among AZD1222 vaccinees, only 5 to 7 were seropositive at baseline. Sampling that yielded the repertoires occurred only after the peak T cell response.

The sample was peripheral blood, taken on day 0 of AZD1222 vaccination. The chain has TRBV7-9 and TRBJ2-7; 9 bases agree with TRBD1. This TCR came from an adult in good health. This chain's CDR3 is CASSRGQGGQYF. The DNA for the CDR3 is TGTGCCAGCAGCAGGGGACAGGGTGGGCAGTACTTC. Using reference TRBV7-9 and TRBJ2-7 for the parts outside the CDR3, the full variable domain is DTGVSQNPRHKITKRGQNVTFRCDPISEHNRLYWYRQTLGQGPEFLTYFQNEAQLEKSRLLSDRFSAERPKGSFSTLEIQRTEQGDSAMYLCASSRGQGGQYFGPGTRLTVT.